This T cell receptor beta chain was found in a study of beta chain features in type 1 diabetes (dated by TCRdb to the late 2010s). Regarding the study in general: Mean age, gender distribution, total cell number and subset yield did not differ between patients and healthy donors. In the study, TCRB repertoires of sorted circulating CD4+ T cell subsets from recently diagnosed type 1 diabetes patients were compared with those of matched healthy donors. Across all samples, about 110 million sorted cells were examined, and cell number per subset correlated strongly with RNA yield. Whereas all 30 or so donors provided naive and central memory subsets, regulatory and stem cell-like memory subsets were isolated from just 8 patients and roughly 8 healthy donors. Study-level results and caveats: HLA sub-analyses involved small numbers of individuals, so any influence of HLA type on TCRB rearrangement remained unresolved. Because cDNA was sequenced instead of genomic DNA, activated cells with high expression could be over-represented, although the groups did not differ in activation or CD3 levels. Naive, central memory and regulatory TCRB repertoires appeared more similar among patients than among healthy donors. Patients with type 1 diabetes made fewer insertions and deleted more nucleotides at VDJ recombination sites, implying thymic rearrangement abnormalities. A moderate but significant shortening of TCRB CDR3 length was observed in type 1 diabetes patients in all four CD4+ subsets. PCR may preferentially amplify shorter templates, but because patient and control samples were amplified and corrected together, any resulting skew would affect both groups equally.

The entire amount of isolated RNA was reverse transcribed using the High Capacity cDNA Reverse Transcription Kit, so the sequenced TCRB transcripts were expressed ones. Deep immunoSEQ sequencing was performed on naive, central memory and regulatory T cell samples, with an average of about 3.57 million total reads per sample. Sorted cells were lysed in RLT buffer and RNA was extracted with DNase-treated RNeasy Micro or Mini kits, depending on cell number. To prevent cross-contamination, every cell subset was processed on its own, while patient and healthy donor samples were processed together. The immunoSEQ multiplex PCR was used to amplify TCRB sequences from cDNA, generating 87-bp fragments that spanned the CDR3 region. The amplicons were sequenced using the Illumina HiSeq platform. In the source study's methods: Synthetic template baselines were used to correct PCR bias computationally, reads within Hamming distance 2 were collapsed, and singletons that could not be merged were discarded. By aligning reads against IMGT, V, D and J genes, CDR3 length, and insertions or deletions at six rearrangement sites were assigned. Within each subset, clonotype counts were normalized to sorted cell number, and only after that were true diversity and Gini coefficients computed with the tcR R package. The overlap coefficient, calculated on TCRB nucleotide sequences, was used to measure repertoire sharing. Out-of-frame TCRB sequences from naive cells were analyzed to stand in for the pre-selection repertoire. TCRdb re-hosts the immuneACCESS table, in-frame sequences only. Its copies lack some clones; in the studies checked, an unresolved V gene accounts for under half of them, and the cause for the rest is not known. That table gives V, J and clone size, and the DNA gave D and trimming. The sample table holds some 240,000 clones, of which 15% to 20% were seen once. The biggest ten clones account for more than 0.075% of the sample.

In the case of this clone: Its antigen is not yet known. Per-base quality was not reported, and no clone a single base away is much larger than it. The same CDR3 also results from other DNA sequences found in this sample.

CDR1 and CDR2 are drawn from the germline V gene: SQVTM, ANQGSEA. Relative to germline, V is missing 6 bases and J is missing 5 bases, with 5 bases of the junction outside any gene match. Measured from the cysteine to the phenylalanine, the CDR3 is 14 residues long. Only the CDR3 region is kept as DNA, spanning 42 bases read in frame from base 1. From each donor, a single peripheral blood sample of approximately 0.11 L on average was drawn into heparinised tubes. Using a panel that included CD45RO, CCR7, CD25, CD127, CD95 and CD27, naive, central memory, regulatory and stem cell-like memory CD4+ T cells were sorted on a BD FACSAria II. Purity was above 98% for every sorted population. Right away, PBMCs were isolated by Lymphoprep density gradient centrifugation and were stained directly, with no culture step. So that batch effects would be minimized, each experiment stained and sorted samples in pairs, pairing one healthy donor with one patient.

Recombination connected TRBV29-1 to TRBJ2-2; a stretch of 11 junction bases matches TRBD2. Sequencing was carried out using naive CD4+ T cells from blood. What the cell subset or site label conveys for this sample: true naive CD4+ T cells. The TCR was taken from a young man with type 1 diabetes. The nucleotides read TGCAGCGTACCGGGACTAGCGGTTACCGGGGAGCTGTTTTTT. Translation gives CSVPGLAVTGELFF.